This record looks at one T cell receptor (beta chain) sequence and its context. The antigen remains unidentified. Each CDR3 protein gets one entry after TCRdb re-called the 5' RACE reads with MiXCR. The repertoire holds about 450,000 distinct CDR3 sequences, approximately 17% seen once, with around 12% in the top ten. The germline V and J ends were trimmed by 3 bases and 4 bases, with 11 bases remaining between them. CDR3 length: 14 amino acids. The germline V gene encodes CDR1 KGHSH and CDR2 LQKENI. The sample belongs to a study of identical twins. The study, taken as a whole, reports: Models underpredicted monozygotic twin sharing of out-of-frame TCR alpha.

The gene calls are TRBV18 and TRBJ2-3, with D perhaps TRBD1 (6 bases). This TCR was sampled from a man aged 50 to 59 in good health. Material for sequencing was naive T cells sorted from blood. CDR3 nucleotide sequence: TGTGCCAGCTCACCCACAAAGGGGGCAGATACGCAGTATTTT. As protein: CASSPTKGADTQYF. The full variable domain, in which reference TRBV18 and TRBJ2-3 provide the parts outside the CDR3, is NAGVMQNPRHLVRRRGQEARLRCSPMKGHSHVYWYRQLPEEGLKFMVYLQKENIIDESGMPKERFSAEFPKEGPSILRIQQVVRGDSAAYFCASSPTKGADTQYFGPGTRLTVL.